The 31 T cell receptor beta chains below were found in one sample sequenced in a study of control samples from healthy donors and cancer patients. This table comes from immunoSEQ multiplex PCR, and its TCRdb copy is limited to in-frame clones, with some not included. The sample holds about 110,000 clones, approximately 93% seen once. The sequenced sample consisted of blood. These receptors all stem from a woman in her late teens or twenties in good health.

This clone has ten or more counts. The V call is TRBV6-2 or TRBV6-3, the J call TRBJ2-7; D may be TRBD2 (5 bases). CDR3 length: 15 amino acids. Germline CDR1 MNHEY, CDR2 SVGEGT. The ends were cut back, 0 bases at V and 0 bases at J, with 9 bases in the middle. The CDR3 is CASSYSEESSYEQYF. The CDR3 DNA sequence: TGTGCCAGCAGTTACTCGGAGGAGAGCTCCTACGAGCAGTACTTC.

As DNA, the CDR3 is TGTGCCAGCAGTTTCTTACAGGTGCTGAACACTGAAGCTTTCTTT. It is translated as CASSFLQVLNTEAFF. This chain links TRBV2 with TRBJ1-1, with TRBD1 as a possible D gene (5 bases). Germline CDR1 reads SNHLY; CDR2 reads FYNNEI. This CDR3 has 15 residues. The V and J ends lost 5 bases and 0 bases respectively, with 13 bases between them.

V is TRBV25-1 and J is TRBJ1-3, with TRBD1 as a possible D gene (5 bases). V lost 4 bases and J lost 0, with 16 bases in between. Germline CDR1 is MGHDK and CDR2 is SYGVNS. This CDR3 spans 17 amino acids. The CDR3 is CASSAAGSLLSGNTIYF. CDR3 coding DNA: TGTGCCAGCAGTGCAGCAGGGAGCCTACTCTCTGGAAACACCATATATTTT.

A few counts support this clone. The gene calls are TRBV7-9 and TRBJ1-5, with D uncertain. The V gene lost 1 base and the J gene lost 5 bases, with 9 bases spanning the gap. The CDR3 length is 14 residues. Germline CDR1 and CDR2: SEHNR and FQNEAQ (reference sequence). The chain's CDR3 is CASSLGQVDQPQHF. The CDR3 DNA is TGTGCCAGCAGCTTAGGTCAGGTGGATCAGCCCCAGCATTTT.

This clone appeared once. CDR3 region: CASSQDWDGTSVSYEQYF. CDR3 in DNA: TGCGCCAGCAGCCAAGATTGGGACGGGACTAGCGTCTCCTACGAGCAGTACTTC. The V gene is TRBV4-3, the J gene TRBJ2-7, with TRBD2 matching 10 bases. The CDR3 loop spans 18 amino acids. J was trimmed by 0 bases and V by 0 bases; bases with no gene match: 8. Germline loops: CDR1 LGHNA, CDR2 YSLEER.

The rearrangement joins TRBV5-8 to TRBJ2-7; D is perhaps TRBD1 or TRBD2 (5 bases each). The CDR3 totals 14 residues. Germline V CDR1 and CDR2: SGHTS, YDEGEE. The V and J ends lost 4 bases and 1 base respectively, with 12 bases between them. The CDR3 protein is CASSLGPKSYEQYF. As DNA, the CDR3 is TGTGCCAGCAGCCTGGGACCAAAGTCCTACGAGCAGTACTTC.

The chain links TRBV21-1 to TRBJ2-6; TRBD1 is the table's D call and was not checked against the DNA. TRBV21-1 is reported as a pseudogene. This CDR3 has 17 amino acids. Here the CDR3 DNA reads TGTGCCAGCAGGAAGGACAGGGGAGGTGGTGGGGCCAACGTCCTGACTTTC. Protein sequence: CASRKDRGGGGANVLTF.

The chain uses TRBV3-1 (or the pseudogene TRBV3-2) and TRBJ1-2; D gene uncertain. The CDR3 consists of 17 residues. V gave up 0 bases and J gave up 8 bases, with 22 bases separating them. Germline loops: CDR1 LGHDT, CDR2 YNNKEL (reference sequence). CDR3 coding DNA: TGTGCCAGCAGCCAAGAGCCCCTGCGTGGGCAGGAGGGAGGCTACACCTTC. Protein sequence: CASSQEPLRGQEGGYTF.

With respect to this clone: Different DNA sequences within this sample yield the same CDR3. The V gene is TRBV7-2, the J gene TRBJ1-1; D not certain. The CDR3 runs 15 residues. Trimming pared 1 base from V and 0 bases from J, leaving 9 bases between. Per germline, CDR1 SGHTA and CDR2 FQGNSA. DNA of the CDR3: TGTGCCAGCAGCTTAGGGGTAGGGATGAACACTGAAGCTTTCTTT. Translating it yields CASSLGVGMNTEAFF.

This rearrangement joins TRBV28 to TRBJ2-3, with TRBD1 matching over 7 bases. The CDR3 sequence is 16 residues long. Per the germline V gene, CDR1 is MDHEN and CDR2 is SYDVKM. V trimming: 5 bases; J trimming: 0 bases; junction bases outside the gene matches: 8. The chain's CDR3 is CASSQPGQSSTDTQYF. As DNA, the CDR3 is TGTGCCAGCAGTCAACCGGGACAGTCTAGCACAGATACGCAGTATTTT. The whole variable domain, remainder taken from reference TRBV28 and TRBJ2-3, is DVKVTQSSRYLVKRTGEKVFLECVQDMDHENMFWYRQDPGLGLRLIYFSYDVKMKEKGDIPEGYSVSREKKERFSLILESASTNQTSMYLCASSQPGQSSTDTQYFGPGTRLTVL.

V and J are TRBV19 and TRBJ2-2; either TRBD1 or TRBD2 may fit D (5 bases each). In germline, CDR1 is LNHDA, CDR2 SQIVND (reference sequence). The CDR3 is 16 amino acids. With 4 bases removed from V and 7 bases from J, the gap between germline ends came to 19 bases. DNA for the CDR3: TGTGCCAGTAGTAACCGGGGTCAGGGATTGAGCGGGGAGCTGTTTTTT. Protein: CASSNRGQGLSGELFF.

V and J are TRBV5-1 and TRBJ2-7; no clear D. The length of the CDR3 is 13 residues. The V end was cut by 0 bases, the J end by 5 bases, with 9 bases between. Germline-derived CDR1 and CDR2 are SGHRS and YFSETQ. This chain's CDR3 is CASSLGGVNEQYF. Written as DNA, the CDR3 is TGCGCCAGCAGCTTGGGTGGCGTTAACGAGCAGTACTTC.

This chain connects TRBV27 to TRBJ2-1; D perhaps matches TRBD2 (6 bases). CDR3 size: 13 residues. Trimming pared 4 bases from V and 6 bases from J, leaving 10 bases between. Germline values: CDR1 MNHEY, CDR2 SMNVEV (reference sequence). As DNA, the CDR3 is TGTGCCAGCAGTTCGGGACTGAGCAATGAGCAGTTCTTC. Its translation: CASSSGLSNEQFF.

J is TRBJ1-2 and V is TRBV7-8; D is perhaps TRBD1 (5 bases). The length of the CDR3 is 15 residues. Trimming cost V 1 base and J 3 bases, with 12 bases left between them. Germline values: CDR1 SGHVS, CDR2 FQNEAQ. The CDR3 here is CASSLVGGVDYGYTF. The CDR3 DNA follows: TGTGCCAGCAGCTTAGTCGGGGGGGTGGACTATGGCTACACCTTC.

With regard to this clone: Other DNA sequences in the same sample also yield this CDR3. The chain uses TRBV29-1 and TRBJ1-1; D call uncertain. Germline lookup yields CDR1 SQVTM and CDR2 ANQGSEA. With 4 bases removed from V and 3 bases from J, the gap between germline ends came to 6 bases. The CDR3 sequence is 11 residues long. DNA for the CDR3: TGCAGCGTTGGTACCTACACTGAAGCTTTCTTT. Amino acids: CSVGTYTEAFF.

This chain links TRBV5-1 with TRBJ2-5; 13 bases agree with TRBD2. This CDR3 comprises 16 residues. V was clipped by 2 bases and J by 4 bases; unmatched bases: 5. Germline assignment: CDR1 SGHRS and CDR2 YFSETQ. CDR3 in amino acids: CASSFQLAGGRETQYF. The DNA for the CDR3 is TGCGCCAGCAGCTTTCAACTAGCGGGGGGGCGAGAGACCCAGTACTTC. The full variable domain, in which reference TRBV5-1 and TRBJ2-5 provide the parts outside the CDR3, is KAGVTQTPRYLIKTRGQQVTLSCSPISGHRSVSWYQQTPGQGLQFLFEYFSETQRNKGNFPGRFSGRQFSNSRSEMNVSTLELGDSALYLCASSFQLAGGRETQYFGPGTRLLVL.

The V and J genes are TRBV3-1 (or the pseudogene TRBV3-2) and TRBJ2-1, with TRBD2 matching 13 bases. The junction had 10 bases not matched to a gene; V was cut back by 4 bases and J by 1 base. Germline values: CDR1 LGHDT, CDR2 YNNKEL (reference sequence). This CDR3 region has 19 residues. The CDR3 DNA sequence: TGTGCCAGCAGCCCCACTAGCGGGGGGGCCTCACGATCCTACAATGAGCAGTTCTTC. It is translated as CASSPTSGGASRSYNEQFF.

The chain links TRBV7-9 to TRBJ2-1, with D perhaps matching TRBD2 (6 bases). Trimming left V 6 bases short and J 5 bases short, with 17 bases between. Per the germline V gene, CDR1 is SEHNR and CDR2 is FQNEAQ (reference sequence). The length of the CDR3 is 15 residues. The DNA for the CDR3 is TGTGCCAGCAGAGGTGCGGCGGGACCTAACAATGAGCAGTTCTTC. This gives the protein CASRGAAGPNNEQFF.

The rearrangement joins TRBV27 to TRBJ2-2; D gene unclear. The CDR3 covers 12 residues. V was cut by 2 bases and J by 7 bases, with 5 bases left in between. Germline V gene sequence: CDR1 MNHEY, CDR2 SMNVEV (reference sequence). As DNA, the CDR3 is TGTGCCAGCAGTTTAGCCGGCGGGGAGCTGTTTTTT. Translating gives CASSLAGGELFF.

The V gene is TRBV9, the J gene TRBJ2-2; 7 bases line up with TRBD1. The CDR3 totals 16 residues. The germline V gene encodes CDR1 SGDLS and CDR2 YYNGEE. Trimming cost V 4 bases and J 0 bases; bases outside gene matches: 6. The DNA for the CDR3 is TGTGCCAGCAGCCCGAGGGACAGACCGAACACCGGGGAGCTGTTTTTT. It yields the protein CASSPRDRPNTGELFF.

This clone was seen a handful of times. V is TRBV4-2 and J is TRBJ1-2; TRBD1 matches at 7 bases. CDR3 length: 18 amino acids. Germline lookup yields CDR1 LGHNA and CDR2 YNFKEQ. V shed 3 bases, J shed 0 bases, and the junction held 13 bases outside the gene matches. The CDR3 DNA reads TGTGCCAGCAGCCACCAAGACGGGACAGCTATTACTAACTATGGCTACACCTTC. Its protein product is CASSHQDGTAITNYGYTF.

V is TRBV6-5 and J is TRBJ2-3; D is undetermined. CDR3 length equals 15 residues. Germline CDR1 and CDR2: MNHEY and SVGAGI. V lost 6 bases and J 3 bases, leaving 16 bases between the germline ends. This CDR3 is CASRWRAPGTDTQYF. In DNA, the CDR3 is TGTGCCAGCAGGTGGAGAGCGCCGGGTACAGATACGCAGTATTTT.

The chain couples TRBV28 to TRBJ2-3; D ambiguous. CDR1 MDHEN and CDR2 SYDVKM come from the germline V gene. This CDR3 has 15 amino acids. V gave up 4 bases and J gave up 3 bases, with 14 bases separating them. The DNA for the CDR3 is TGTGCCAGCAGTTCCCCCTCCCTTCCAACAGATACGCAGTATTTT. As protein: CASSSPSLPTDTQYF.

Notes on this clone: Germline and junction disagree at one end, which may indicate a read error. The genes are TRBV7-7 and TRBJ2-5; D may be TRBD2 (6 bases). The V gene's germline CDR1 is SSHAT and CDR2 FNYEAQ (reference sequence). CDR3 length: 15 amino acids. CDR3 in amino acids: CASSLSPLAWETQYF. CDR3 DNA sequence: TGTGCTAGCAGCTTGAGTCCCCTAGCGTGGGAGACCCAGTACTTC.

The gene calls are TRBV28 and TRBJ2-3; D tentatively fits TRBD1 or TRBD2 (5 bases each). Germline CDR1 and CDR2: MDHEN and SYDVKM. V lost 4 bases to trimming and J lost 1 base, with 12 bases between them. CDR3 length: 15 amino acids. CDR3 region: CASSSEGFGTDTQYF. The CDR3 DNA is TGTGCCAGCAGTTCCGAGGGGTTCGGCACAGATACGCAGTATTTT.

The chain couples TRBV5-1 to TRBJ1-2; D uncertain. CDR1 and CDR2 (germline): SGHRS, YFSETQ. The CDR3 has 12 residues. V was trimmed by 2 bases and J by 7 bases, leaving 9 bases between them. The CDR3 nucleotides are TGCGCCAGCAGCTTCTGGGGAACTGGCTACACCTTC. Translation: CASSFWGTGYTF.

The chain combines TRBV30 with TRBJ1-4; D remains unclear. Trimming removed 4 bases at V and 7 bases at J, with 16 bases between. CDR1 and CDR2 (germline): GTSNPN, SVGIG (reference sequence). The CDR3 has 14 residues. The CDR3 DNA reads TGTGCCTGGACTAAGGTGGCTGTCGGTGAAAAACTGTTTTTT. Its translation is CAWTKVAVGEKLFF.

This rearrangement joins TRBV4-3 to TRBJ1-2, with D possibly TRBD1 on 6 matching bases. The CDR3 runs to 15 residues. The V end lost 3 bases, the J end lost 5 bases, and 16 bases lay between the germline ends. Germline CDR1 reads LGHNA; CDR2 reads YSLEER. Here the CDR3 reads CASSQTRGWAYGYTF. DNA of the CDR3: TGCGCCAGCAGCCAGACCAGGGGATGGGCTTATGGCTACACCTTC.

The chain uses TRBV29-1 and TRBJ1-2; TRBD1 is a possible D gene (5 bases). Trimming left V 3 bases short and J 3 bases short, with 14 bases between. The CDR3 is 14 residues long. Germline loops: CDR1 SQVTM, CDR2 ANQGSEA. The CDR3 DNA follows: TGCAGCGTTGAGCGGCAGGGAGGAGACTATGGCTACACCTTC. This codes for CSVERQGGDYGYTF.

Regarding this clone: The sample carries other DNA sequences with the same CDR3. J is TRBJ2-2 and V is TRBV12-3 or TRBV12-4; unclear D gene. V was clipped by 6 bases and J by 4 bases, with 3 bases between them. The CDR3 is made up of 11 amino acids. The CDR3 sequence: CASRGTGELFF. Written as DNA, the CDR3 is TGTGCCAGCAGAGGCACCGGGGAGCTGTTTTTT.

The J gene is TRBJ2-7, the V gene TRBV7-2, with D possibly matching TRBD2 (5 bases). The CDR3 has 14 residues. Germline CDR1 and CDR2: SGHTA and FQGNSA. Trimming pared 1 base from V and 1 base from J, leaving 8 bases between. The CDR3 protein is CASSLVDSSYEQYF. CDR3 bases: TGTGCCAGCAGCTTAGTGGACTCGTCCTACGAGCAGTACTTC.